This T cell receptor beta chain was identified during a study of blood T cell repertoires in COVID-19. Study overall: The United States, Italy and Spain supplied acute and convalescent COVID-19 samples. T cells, B-cell-depleted T cells, or PBMCs supplied cDNA or gDNA.

This clone was counted only a few times. Source study methods: Estimates of nucleated cell counts were drawn from the amplification of reference gene primers. The method was immunoSEQ multiplex PCR; TCRdb's version includes in-frame clones alone and lacks a portion of them. Clone size and the V and J calls come from that table; the DNA yielded D and trimming. The sample comprises 300,000 to 350,000 clones, around nine tenths of which are singletons, and roughly 3% rests with the top ten. Per germline, CDR1 SGHTA and CDR2 FQGNSA. Trimming took 3 bases from V and 3 from J, leaving 8 bases between them. The length of the CDR3 is 14 residues.

Input material: peripheral blood. This TCR derives from a woman aged 18 to 35 who had recovered from COVID-19. The chain carries TRBV7-2 and TRBJ2-2; D perhaps matches TRBD2 (6 bases). CDR3 residues: CASSFSGDTGELFF. For the CDR3, the DNA is TGTGCCAGCAGCTTTAGCGGTGACACCGGGGAGCTGTTTTTT.